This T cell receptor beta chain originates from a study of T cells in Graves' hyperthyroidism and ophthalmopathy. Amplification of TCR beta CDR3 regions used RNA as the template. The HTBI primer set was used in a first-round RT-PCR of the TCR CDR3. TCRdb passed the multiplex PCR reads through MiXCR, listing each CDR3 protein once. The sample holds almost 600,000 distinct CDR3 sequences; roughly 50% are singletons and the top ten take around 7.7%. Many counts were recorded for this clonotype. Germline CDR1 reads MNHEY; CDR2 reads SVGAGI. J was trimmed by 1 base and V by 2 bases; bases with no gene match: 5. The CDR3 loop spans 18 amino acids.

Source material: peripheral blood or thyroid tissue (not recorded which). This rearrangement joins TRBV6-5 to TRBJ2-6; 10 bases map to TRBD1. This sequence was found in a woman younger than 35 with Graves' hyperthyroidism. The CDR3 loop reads CASSYRQGALSGANVLTF. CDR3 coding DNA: TGTGCCAGCAGTTACCGACAGGGGGCCTTATCTGGGGCCAACGTCCTGACTTTC.